The rows below give T cell receptor beta chains drawn from one sample of a study of blood T cell repertoires in COVID-19. This table comes from immunoSEQ multiplex PCR, and its TCRdb copy is limited to in-frame clones, with some not included. The sample carries 84,000 or so clones, about 80% recorded once. The sample comprised peripheral blood. These receptors all stem from a woman at least 80 years old with acute or convalescent COVID-19. CDR3s leave out the opening cysteine and the closing phenylalanine or tryptophan. Not all rows give a size; the values are once, few, many and, for expanded clones, a class.

v_call: TRBV11-2
clone_size: .
j_call: TRBJ1-4
cdr3_aa: ASSRDRVEKLF

v_call: TRBV30
clone_size: .
j_call: TRBJ2-5
cdr3_aa: AWTQGGVVETQY

v_call: TRBV5-1
clone_size: .
j_call: TRBJ1-5
cdr3_aa: ASSPGTVNQPQH

v_call: TRBV30
clone_size: once
j_call: TRBJ1-5
cdr3_aa: AWSRDNSNQPQH

v_call: TRBV7-2
clone_size: .
j_call: TRBJ1-3
cdr3_aa: ASSFDRVGNTIY

v_call: TRBV3-1/TRBV3-2
clone_size: .
j_call: TRBJ2-7
cdr3_aa: ASSPSGSYEQY

v_call: TRBV6-5
clone_size: .
j_call: TRBJ2-2
cdr3_aa: ASSFSGELF

v_call: TRBV2
clone_size: .
j_call: TRBJ2-5
cdr3_aa: ASSVREDQQETQY

v_call: TRBV7-9
clone_size: medium-sized
j_call: TRBJ1-5
cdr3_aa: ASSKTTVGDQPQH

v_call: TRBV19
clone_size: .
j_call: TRBJ2-7
cdr3_aa: ASSIGTVYEQY

v_call: TRBV18
clone_size: once
j_call: TRBJ1-1
cdr3_aa: ASSLGRGHTEAF

v_call: TRBV18
clone_size: .
j_call: TRBJ2-7
cdr3_aa: ASSPRQGVYEQY

v_call: TRBV11-2
clone_size: .
j_call: TRBJ2-2
cdr3_aa: ASSYQAGGNAGELF

v_call: TRBV5-1
clone_size: .
j_call: TRBJ1-5
cdr3_aa: ASSLRGNQPQH

v_call: TRBV6-5
clone_size: .
j_call: TRBJ1-3
cdr3_aa: ASSYTRQGRGNTIY

v_call: TRBV5-5
clone_size: .
j_call: TRBJ2-2
cdr3_aa: ASSFGAGGPAGELF

v_call: TRBV7-9
clone_size: .
j_call: TRBJ1-4
cdr3_aa: ASSQYQGKGEKLF

v_call: TRBV5-4
clone_size: .
j_call: TRBJ1-2
cdr3_aa: ASSLKQGLLYGYT

v_call: TRBV3-1/TRBV3-2
clone_size: .
j_call: TRBJ2-3
cdr3_aa: ASSPFGLAGDPSSTDTQY

v_call: TRBV18
clone_size: .
j_call: TRBJ1-3
cdr3_aa: ASSPGTVHSGNTIY

v_call: TRBV10-3
clone_size: .
j_call: TRBJ2-7
cdr3_aa: AINPTGANYEQY

v_call: TRBV18
clone_size: .
j_call: TRBJ2-3
cdr3_aa: ASSPGLADTQY

v_call: TRBV29-1
clone_size: .
j_call: TRBJ1-3
cdr3_aa: SVEPVTDTNTIY

v_call: TRBV6-4
clone_size: .
j_call: TRBJ1-1
cdr3_aa: ASRREVNTEAF

v_call: TRBV5-1
clone_size: once
j_call: TRBJ1-1
cdr3_aa: ASSIQGDPDTEAF

v_call: TRBV24-1
clone_size: .
j_call: TRBJ2-3
cdr3_aa: ATSDPHGPVGRDTQY

v_call: TRBV9
clone_size: .
j_call: TRBJ2-1
cdr3_aa: ASSVQTGGFDEQF

v_call: TRBV6-5
clone_size: .
j_call: TRBJ2-1
cdr3_aa: ASKLGLAGFGEQF

v_call: TRBV3-1/TRBV3-2
clone_size: .
j_call: TRBJ2-7
cdr3_aa: ASSQVPNYEQY

v_call: TRBV6-6
clone_size: once
j_call: TRBJ1-1
cdr3_aa: ASSGQGAEAF

v_call: TRBV1
clone_size: .
j_call: TRBJ1-2
cdr3_aa: TSSPQTGSRYT

v_call: TRBV19
clone_size: .
j_call: TRBJ2-1
cdr3_aa: ASSRDYLSSSYNEQF